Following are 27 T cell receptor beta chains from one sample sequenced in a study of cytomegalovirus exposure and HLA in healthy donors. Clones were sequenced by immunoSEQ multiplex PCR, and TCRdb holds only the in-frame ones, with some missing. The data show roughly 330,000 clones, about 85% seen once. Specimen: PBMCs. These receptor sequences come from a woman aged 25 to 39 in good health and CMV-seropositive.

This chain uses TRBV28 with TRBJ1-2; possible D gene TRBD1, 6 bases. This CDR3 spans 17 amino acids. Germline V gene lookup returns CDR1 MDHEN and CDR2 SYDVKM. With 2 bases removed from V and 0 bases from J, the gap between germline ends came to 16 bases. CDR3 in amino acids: CASSLVPGVGSNYGYTF. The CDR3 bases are TGTGCCAGCAGTTTAGTTCCAGGGGTCGGGTCTAACTATGGCTACACCTTC.

CDR3 in DNA: TGTGCCAGCAGCGTAGAAGGGACAGCCTACGAGCAGTACTTC. This translates into CASSVEGTAYEQYF. The rearrangement links TRBV9 to TRBJ2-7; 7 bases align to TRBD1. The CDR3 sequence is 14 residues long. Unmatched junction bases numbered 2, after V lost 0 bases and J lost 2 bases. CDR1 is SGDLS, CDR2 YYNGEE, per germline.

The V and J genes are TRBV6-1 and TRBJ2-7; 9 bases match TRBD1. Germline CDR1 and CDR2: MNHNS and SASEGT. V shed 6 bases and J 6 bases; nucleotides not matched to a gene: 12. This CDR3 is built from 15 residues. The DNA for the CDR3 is TGTGCCAGCAGAAATCCGGGACAGGGTTTTTTCGAGCAGTACTTC. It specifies CASRNPGQGFFEQYF.

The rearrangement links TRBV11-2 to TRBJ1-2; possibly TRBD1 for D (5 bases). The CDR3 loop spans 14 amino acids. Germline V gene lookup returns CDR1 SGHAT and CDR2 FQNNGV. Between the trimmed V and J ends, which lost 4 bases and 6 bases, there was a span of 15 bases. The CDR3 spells CASSYPGRVHGYTF. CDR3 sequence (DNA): TGTGCCAGCAGCTACCCCGGCAGGGTCCATGGCTACACCTTC.

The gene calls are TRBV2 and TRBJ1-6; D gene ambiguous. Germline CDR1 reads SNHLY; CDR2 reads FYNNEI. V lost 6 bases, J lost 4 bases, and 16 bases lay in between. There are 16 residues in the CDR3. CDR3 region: CASSAERNIYNSPLHF. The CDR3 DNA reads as TGTGCCAGCAGCGCGGAACGCAATATTTATAATTCACCCCTCCACTTT. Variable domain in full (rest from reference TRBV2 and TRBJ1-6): EPEVTQTPSHQVTQMGQEVILRCVPISNHLYFYWYRQILGQKVEFLVSFYNNEISEKSEIFDDQFSVERPDGSNFTLKIRSTKLEDSAMYFCASSAERNIYNSPLHFGNGTRLTVT.

The DNA of the CDR3 is TGTGCCAGCAGCTTTCGGAGGGGGGTCCACTACGAGCAGTACTTC. It codes for CASSFRRGVHYEQYF. The chain links TRBV7-8 to TRBJ2-7, with D perhaps matching TRBD1 or TRBD2 (6 bases each). Per the germline V gene, CDR1 is SGHVS and CDR2 is FQNEAQ. The CDR3 covers 15 residues. V was trimmed by 3 bases and J by 3 bases, leaving 15 bases between them.

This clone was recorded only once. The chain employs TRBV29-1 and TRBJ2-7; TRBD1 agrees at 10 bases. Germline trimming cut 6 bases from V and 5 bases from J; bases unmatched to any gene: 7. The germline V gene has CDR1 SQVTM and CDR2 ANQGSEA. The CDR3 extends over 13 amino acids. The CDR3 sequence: CSVRQGALDEQYF. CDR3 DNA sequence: TGCAGCGTCCGACAGGGGGCGCTCGACGAGCAGTACTTC.

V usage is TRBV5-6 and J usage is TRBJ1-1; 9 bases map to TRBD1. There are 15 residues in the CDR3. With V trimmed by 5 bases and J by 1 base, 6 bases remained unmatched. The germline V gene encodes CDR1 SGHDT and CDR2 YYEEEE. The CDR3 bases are TGTGCCAGCAGACATCCGACAGGGGGGAACACTGAAGCTTTCTTT. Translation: CASRHPTGGNTEAFF.

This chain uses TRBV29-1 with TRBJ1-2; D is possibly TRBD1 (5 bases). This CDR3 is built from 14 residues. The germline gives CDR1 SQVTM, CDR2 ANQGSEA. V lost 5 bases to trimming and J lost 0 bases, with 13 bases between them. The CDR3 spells CSVTQGGTNYGYTF. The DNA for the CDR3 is TGCAGCGTTACCCAGGGTGGAACTAACTATGGCTACACCTTC.

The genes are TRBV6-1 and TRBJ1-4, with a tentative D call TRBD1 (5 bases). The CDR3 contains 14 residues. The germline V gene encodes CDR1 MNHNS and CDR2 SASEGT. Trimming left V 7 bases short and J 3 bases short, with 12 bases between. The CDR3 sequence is CASTDWGSNEKLFF. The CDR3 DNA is TGTGCCAGCACCGATTGGGGGTCTAATGAAAAACTGTTTTTT.

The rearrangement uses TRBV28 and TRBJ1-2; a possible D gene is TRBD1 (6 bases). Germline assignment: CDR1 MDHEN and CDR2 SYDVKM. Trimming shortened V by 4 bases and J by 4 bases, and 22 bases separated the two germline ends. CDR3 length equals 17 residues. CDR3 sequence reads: CASSSRGRGPSFYGYTF. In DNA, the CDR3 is TGTGCCAGCAGTTCCCGGGGGCGAGGGCCCTCTTTCTATGGCTACACCTTC.

CDR3 in DNA: TGTGCCACCAGCAGAGCAAGCGGGGGGTTCTACGAGCAGTACTTC. The encoded protein is CATSRASGGFYEQYF. This chain joins TRBV15 and TRBJ2-7; 9 bases line up with TRBD2. The CDR3 covers 15 residues. Germline lookup yields CDR1 LNHNV and CDR2 YYDKDF (reference sequence). The V and J ends lost 1 base and 3 bases, in that order; junction bases with no gene match: 4. The entire variable domain, with the rest obtained from reference TRBV15 and TRBJ2-7, is as follows: DAMVIQNPRYQVTQFGKPVTLSCSQTLNHNVMYWYQQKSSQAPKLLFHYYDKDFNNEADTPDNFQSRRPNTSFCFLDIRSPGLGDTAMYLCATSRASGGFYEQYFGPGTRLTVT.

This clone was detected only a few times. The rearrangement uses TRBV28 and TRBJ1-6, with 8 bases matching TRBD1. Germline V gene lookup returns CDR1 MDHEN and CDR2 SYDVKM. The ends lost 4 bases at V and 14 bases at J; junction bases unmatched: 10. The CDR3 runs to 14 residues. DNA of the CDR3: TGTGCCAGCAGTTCGACAGGGGAGGTCGGGGCCCTCCACTTT. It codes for CASSSTGEVGALHF.

CDR3 residues: CASSLEAYRGYGYTF. CDR3 nucleotide sequence: TGTGCCAGCAGCTTAGAGGCATACCGGGGCTATGGCTACACCTTC. V gene TRBV11-2 combines with J gene TRBJ1-2; unclear D gene. This CDR3 contains 15 residues. The V end was cut by 0 bases, the J end by 4 bases, with 12 bases between. The germline CDR1 and CDR2 sequences are SGHAT and FQNNGV.

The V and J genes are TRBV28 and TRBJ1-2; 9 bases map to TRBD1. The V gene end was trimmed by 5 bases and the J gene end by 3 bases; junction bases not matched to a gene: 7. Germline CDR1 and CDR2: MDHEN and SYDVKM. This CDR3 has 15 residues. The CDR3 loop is CASSESTGGYYGYTF. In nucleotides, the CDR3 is TGTGCCAGCAGTGAGAGTACAGGGGGCTACTATGGCTACACCTTC.

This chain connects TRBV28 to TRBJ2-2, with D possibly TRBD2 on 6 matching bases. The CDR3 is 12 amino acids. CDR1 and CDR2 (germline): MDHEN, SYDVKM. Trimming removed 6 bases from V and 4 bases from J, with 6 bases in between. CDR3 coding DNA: TGTGCCAGCAGCGGGGGCACCGGGGAGCTGTTTTTT. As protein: CASSGGTGELFF.

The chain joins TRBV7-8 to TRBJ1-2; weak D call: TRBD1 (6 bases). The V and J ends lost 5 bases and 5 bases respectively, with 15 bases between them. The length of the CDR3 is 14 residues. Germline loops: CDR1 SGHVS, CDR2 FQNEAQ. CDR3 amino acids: CASSPSGRGYGYTF. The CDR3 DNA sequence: TGTGCCAGCAGCCCGTCCGGCAGGGGTTATGGCTACACCTTC.

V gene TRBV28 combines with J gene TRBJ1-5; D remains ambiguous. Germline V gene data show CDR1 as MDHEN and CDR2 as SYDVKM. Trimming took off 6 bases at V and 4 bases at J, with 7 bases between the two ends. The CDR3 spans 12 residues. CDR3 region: CASRPKNQPQHF. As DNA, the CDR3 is TGTGCCAGCAGGCCGAAGAATCAGCCCCAGCATTTT.

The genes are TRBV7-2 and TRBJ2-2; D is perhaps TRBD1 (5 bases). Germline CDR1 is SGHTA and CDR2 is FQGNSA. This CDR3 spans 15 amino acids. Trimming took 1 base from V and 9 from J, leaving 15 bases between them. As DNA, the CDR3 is TGTGCCAGCAGCTTAGTTCCCAGGGCGGCCCGGGAGCTGTTTTTT. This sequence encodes CASSLVPRAARELFF.

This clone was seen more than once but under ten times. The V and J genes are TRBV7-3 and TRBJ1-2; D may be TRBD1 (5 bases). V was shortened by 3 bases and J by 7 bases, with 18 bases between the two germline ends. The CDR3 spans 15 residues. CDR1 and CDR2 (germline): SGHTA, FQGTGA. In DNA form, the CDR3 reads TGTGCCAGCAGCTTCCACGGGACGGACTATGGTGGCTACACCTTC. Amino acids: CASSFHGTDYGGYTF.

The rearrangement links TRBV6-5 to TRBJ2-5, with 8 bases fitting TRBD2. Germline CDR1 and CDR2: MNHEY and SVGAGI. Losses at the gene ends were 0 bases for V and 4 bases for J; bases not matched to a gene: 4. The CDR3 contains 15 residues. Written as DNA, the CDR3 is TGTGCCAGCAGTTACTCGTCCCTAGCGGGAGAGACCCAGTACTTC. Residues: CASSYSSLAGETQYF.

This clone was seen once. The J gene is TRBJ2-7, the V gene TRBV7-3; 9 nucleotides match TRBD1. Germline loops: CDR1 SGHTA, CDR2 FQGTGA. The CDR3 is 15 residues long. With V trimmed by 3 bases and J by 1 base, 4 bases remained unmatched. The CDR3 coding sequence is TGTGCCAGCAGCTTCGGGACAGGGCGTTCCTACGAGCAGTACTTC. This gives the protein CASSFGTGRSYEQYF.

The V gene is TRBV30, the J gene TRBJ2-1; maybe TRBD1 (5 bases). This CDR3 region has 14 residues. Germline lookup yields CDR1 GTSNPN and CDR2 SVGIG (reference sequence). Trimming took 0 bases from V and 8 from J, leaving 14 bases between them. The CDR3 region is CAWSVTRGADEQFF. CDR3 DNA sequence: TGTGCCTGGAGTGTCACCCGTGGGGCCGATGAGCAGTTCTTC.

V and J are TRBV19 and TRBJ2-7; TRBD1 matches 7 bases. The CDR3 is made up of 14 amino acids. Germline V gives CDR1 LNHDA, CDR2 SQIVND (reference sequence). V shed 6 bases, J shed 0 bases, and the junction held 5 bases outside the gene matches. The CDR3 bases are TGTGCCAGTAGCACGACAGGGAGCTCCTACGAGCAGTACTTC. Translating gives CASSTTGSSYEQYF.

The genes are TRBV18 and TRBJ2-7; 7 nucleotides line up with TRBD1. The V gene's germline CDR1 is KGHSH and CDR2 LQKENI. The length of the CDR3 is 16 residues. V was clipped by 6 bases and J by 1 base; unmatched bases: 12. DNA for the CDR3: TGTGCCAGCTCCCCCAGGATCCGGGGACAGTCCTACGAGCAGTACTTC. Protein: CASSPRIRGQSYEQYF.

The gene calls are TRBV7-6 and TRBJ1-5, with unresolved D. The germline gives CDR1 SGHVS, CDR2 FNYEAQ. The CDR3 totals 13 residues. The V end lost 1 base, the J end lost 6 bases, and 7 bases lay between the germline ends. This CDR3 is CASSLEFAQPQHF. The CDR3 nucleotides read TGTGCCAGCAGCTTAGAGTTTGCTCAGCCCCAGCATTTT.

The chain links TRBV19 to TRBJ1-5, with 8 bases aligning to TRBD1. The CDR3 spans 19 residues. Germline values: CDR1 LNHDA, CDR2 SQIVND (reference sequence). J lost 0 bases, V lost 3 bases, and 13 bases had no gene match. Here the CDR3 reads CASSIRQGTTRYSNQPQHF. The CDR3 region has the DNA TGTGCCAGTAGTATTCGACAGGGGACCACCCGATATAGCAATCAGCCCCAGCATTTT.